The 9 T cell receptor beta chains below were found in one sample sequenced in a study of T-cell reconstitution after alpha-beta-depleted transplantation in children. The TCRbeta library incorporated unique molecular identifiers. One entry per CDR3 protein results from TCRdb running MiXCR on the PCR reads. This sample carries a few hundred thousand distinct CDR3 sequences, roughly 11% of them seen once, and the ten largest clones take approximately 30%. Sequences were derived from PBMCs, sampled before TCRalphabeta/CD19-depleted stem cell transplant. The source is a child younger than two with acute myeloid leukemia, due to receive a stem cell transplant.

For this clonotype: The junction departs from germline at one end; a sequencing error may be responsible. The CDR3 protein is CAGSPTSGRGGGMDTQYF. As DNA, the CDR3 is TGTGCCGGCAGCCCTACTAGCGGGAGAGGGGGAGGAATGGATACGCAGTATTTT. The J gene is TRBJ2-3, the V gene TRBV7-7, with 11 nucleotides matching TRBD2. CDR1 is SSHAT, CDR2 FNYEAQ, per germline (reference sequence). There are 18 residues in the CDR3.

This clonotype was recorded many times. The V and J genes are TRBV2 and TRBJ2-5; D is unresolved. The CDR3 is 13 residues long. The V end was cut by 3 bases, the J end by 1 base, with 6 bases between. The germline V gene encodes CDR1 SNHLY and CDR2 FYNNEI. The CDR3 here is CASSEGTQETQYF. CDR3 nucleotide sequence: TGTGCCAGCAGTGAGGGAACCCAAGAGACCCAGTACTTC.

The chain links TRBV20-1 to TRBJ2-3; D ambiguous. The CDR3 totals 11 residues. Trimming shortened V by 5 bases and J by 10 bases, and 13 bases separated the two germline ends. Per the germline V gene, CDR1 is DFQATT and CDR2 is SNEGSKA (reference sequence). CDR3 residues: CSALSATAQYF. In DNA form, the CDR3 reads TGCAGTGCTCTATCAGCCACCGCGCAGTATTTT.

Ten or more counts support this clonotype. The chain employs TRBV20-1 and TRBJ2-3, with D hard to call. Germline V gives CDR1 DFQATT, CDR2 SNEGSKA (reference sequence). The CDR3 spans 14 residues. The V gene lost 4 bases and the J gene lost 1 base, with 12 bases spanning the gap. DNA for the CDR3: TGCAGTGCTACGACACCCCAAGGCACAGATACGCAGTATTTT. Translated, it gives CSATTPQGTDTQYF.

In this sample, this clonotype turned up many times. V and J are TRBV5-6 and TRBJ2-5, with D unresolved. Between the trimmed V and J ends, which lost 1 base and 2 bases, there was a span of 15 bases. The CDR3 has 16 residues. Germline CDR1 SGHDT, CDR2 YYEEEE. CDR3 in amino acids: CASSLFLGAEQETQYF. CDR3 DNA sequence: TGTGCCAGCAGCTTGTTTTTAGGAGCTGAACAAGAGACCCAGTACTTC.

In this sample, this clonotype turned up many times. This sequence joins TRBV7-9 and TRBJ1-6, with 9 bases aligning to TRBD1. The CDR3 length is 17 residues. Germline CDR1 reads SEHNR; CDR2 reads FQNEAQ (reference sequence). V was pared by 3 bases and J by 8 bases, with 11 bases of the junction left unmatched. In DNA form, the CDR3 reads TGTGCCAGCAGCTTGGGGGTCCGGGACAGGGTTGATTCACCCCTCCACTTT. Translated, it gives CASSLGVRDRVDSPLHF.

The table lists this clonotype with a few counts. V is TRBV11-2 and J is TRBJ2-1; 9 nucleotides line up with TRBD2. This CDR3 is 16 amino acids long. CDR1 and CDR2 (germline): SGHAT, FQNNGV. With V trimmed by 4 bases and J by 3 bases, 7 bases remained unmatched. CDR3: CASSSLSGGLYNEQFF. The DNA of the CDR3 is TGTGCCAGCAGCTCCCTCAGCGGGGGGCTCTACAATGAGCAGTTCTTC.

This clonotype was counted between two and nine times. CDR3 in amino acids: CASSEFEQYF. In DNA form, the CDR3 reads TGTGCCAGCAGTGAATTCGAGCAGTACTTC. J is TRBJ2-7 and V is TRBV25-1; no reliable D call. The CDR3 has 10 amino acids. V lost 1 base and J lost 6, with 1 base in between. Looked up from germline, CDR1 is MGHDK and CDR2 is SYGVNS.

This clonotype was observed many times. The chain is built from TRBV5-5 and TRBJ2-6; no clear D gene. The germline gives CDR1 SGHKS, CDR2 YYEKEE (reference sequence). This CDR3 has 14 residues. V lost 10 bases and J 0 bases, leaving 11 bases between the germline ends. This CDR3 is CASNTVSGANVLTF. Written as DNA, the CDR3 is TGTGCCTCCAATACCGTCTCTGGGGCCAACGTCCTGACTTTC.